Listed below are T cell receptor beta chains from one sample, sequenced in a study of cytomegalovirus exposure and HLA in healthy donors. Sequencing used immunoSEQ multiplex PCR; TCRdb keeps in-frame clones, though not all of them. The sample holds some 150,000 clones; about 8.9% are singletons and the top ten take under 2%. Sequenced sample: PBMCs. The receptor source for this set is a man in his fifties in good health and CMV-seronegative. Each CDR3 is given with its conserved first and last residue. The D gene is left open where the match is weak. Clone sizes are given selectively: once, few, many, or a class where the clone is expanded.

j_call clone_size v_call d_call cdr3_nt cdr3_aa
TRBJ1-5 . TRBV10-3 TRBD1 TGTGCCATCAGTGAAAGCGGAGGGGGCGCGGGGCAGCCCCAGCATTTT CAISESGGGAGQPQHF
TRBJ1-2 few TRBV4-1 . TGCGCCAGCAGCCAAGATCCGGGCTATGGCTACACCTTC CASSQDPGYGYTF
TRBJ1-4 . TRBV5-1 . TGCGCCAGCAGCTTGCGTCAGGGGAAAGAAAAACTGTTTTTT CASSLRQGKEKLFF
TRBJ1-1 . TRBV5-1 . TGCGCCAGCAGCCCCCCCCAGGGGACTGAAGCTTTCTTT CASSPPQGTEAFF
TRBJ2-3 few TRBV7-9 TRBD1 TGTGCCAGCAGCTTAAACAGGGGGCCAGATACGCAGTATTTT CASSLNRGPDTQYF
TRBJ2-7 few TRBV6-6 . TGTGCCAGCAGTTCTAACCCCACCTACGAGCAGTACTTC CASSSNPTYEQYF
TRBJ2-1 few TRBV19 TRBD2 TGTGCCAGTAGTCGCCAGGGTAGCGGGGGGGCTGGGGAGCAGTTCTTC CASSRQGSGGAGEQFF
TRBJ2-7 . TRBV29-1 . TGCAGCGTTGAAGCTAGCCCCGTGGACGAGCAGTACTTC CSVEASPVDEQYF
TRBJ2-7 . TRBV2 . TGTGCCAGCAGTTTAGGTTCGGGTCCGGACAGTAGGTACTTC CASSLGSGPDSRYF
TRBJ1-6 . TRBV2 . TGTGCCAGCAGTGAATGGCAGGCGAATTCACCCCTCCACTTT CASSEWQANSPLHF
TRBJ1-1 . TRBV18 . TGTGCCAGCTCACCTCCCCAGGGAAGGGCCACTGAAGCTTTCTTT CASSPPQGRATEAFF
TRBJ1-2 few TRBV7-9 . TGTGCCAGCAACCCCGGACAGTCAGTCTATGGCTACACCTTC CASNPGQSVYGYTF
TRBJ2-5 . TRBV2 TRBD1 TGTGCCAGCACCAGGACAGGGGGCCTGTACCAAGAGACCCAGTACTTC CASTRTGGLYQETQYF
TRBJ2-1 . TRBV27 . TGTGCCAGCAGTTTAGTGGGCGGGGATGAGCAGTTCTTC CASSLVGGDEQFF
TRBJ2-7 . TRBV28 TRBD1 TGTGCCAGCAGTTTGGGGACAGGAGAACGGGTGCAGTACTTC CASSLGTGERVQYF
TRBJ1-5 few TRBV18 TRBD1 TGTGCCAGCTCACCACCGACAGGGGAAGGCAATCAGCCCCAGCATTTT CASSPPTGEGNQPQHF
TRBJ2-7 few TRBV5-8 TRBD2 TGTGCCAGCAGCTTGGCGCGAAATGCTGCGGGAGGATCCGAGCAGTACTTC CASSLARNAAGGSEQYF
TRBJ1-2 few TRBV6-5 TRBD1 TGTGCCAGCAGTCCTGGAACAGGGGTCTATGGCTACACCTTC CASSPGTGVYGYTF
TRBJ1-4 . TRBV5-1 . TGCGCCAGCAGCTTGACAGAGCCGAATGAAAAACTGTTTTTT CASSLTEPNEKLFF
TRBJ1-2 . TRBV27 TRBD1 TGTGCCAGCAGTAAAAAACAGGGGGATGGCTACACCTTC CASSKKQGDGYTF
TRBJ1-2 few TRBV6-5 TRBD1 TGTGCCAGCAGTCCCCGACAGGGGAGAGCGTATGGCTACACCTTC CASSPRQGRAYGYTF
TRBJ1-3 few TRBV5-1 . TGCGCCAGCAGCTTGGGCAGGGAGGGTCCTGGAAACACCATATATTTT CASSLGREGPGNTIYF
TRBJ1-1 few TRBV7-3 TRBD1 TGTGCCAGCAGTACTGGGGACAGGGGGAACACTGAAGCTTTCTTT CASSTGDRGNTEAFF
TRBJ1-5 . TRBV18 . TGTGCCAGCTCACCATCGAACAGGGATCAGCCCCAGCATTTT CASSPSNRDQPQHF
TRBJ2-7 few TRBV9 TRBD1 TGTGCCAGCAGCGTAGGACAGGGCGATTCCGGGCAGTACTTC CASSVGQGDSGQYF
TRBJ2-2 . TRBV16 TRBD2 TGTGCCAGCAGCCAGAGGAGGACTAGCGGCGTCACCGGGGAGCTGTTTTTT CASSQRRTSGVTGELFF
TRBJ2-2 many TRBV30 TRBD2 TGTGCCTGGGCACGGGCGGGAGTCCACACCGGGGAGCTGTTTTTT CAWARAGVHTGELFF
TRBJ1-3 few TRBV30 . TGTGCCTGGAGTGTACTACAAAACTCTGGAAACACCATATATTTT CAWSVLQNSGNTIYF
TRBJ1-1 few TRBV6-8 TRBD1 TGTGCCAGCAGGCCCAGGGGGCTCGTTGAAGCTTTCTTT CASRPRGLVEAFF
TRBJ1-1 . TRBV10-3 . TGTGCCATCAGTGAGTCAGCAGGGAAAGGTTCTGCGGGGGCTTTCTTT CAISESAGKGSAGAFF
TRBJ1-1 few TRBV27 . TGTGCCAGTAACAGGCTAACAGGCACTGAAGCTTTCTTT CASNRLTGTEAFF
TRBJ2-1 . TRBV5-1 TRBD2 TGCGCCAGCAGCGAACCGGGACTAGCGGTTAACAATGAGCAGTTCTTC CASSEPGLAVNNEQFF
TRBJ1-1 . TRBV2 . TGTGCCAGCAGTGCCGAGGGGGACACTGAAGCTTTCTTT CASSAEGDTEAFF
TRBJ1-3 . TRBV5-4 TRBD1 TGTGCCAGCAGCTTCGACAGGGGAAATGGAAACACCATATATTTT CASSFDRGNGNTIYF
TRBJ2-7 . TRBV5-6 TRBD2 TGTGCCAGCAGCTTGGTAGTAGCGAGGCGGGAGGGTTCCTACGAGCAGTACTTC CASSLVVARREGSYEQYF
TRBJ2-5 few TRBV19 . TGTGCCAGTAGTATAGTGTCTAGCGCAGAGACCCAGTACTTC CASSIVSSAETQYF
TRBJ2-5 few TRBV6-5 . TGTGCCTCCACTCGGCTAGGAGAGACCCAGTACTTC CASTRLGETQYF
TRBJ1-1 few TRBV20-1 . TGCAGTGCTGTCCAGAACACTGAAGCTTTCTTT CSAVQNTEAFF
TRBJ1-2 . TRBV19 . TGTGCCAGTAGTCTCAGGGGAGACTATGGCTACACCTTC CASSLRGDYGYTF
TRBJ2-3 . TRBV6-5 . TGTGCCAGCAGTACTAGGCGGCGAACGCAGTATTTT CASSTRRRTQYF
TRBJ2-5 . TRBV19 . TGTGCCAGTAGCCCCGTGTATGGGCTGGAGACCCAGTACTTC CASSPVYGLETQYF
TRBJ1-4 few TRBV28 TRBD1 TGTGCCAGCAGCCTCTCCTTTTTCAGGGGGAAAGCTGAAAAACTGTTTTTT CASSLSFFRGKAEKLFF
TRBJ2-1 . TRBV2 TRBD2 TGTGCCAGCGGGAGACTAGCGGGACCTCATGAGCAGTTCTTC CASGRLAGPHEQFF
TRBJ2-7 few TRBV28 TRBD1 TGTGCCAGCAGTCTCGGACAGGCTGAGCAGTACTTC CASSLGQAEQYF
TRBJ1-3 . TRBV4-1 . TGCGCCAGCAGCCAAGACGAATTGGCGGTTGCTGGAAACACCATATATTTT CASSQDELAVAGNTIYF